This T cell receptor (beta chain) was observed in a study of T cells expressing NK-cell markers. Germline V gene lookup returns CDR1 SGHVS and CDR2 FQNEAQ. CDR3 length: 13 amino acids. TCRdb reprocessed the 5' RACE reads, keeping one entry per CDR3 protein, no DNA. The sample shows approximately 460,000 distinct CDR3 sequences, and approximately 6.8% sits with its ten largest clones. Sequencing was carried out using blood T cells: a sorted CD56 or NKG2C T cell subset, CD4+ or CD8+ T cells, or bulk PBMC T cells (not recorded which). This receptor was identified in a woman aged 18 to 75 in good health. The chain uses TRBV7-8 and TRBJ1-2. The CDR3 here is CASSPWAEGGYTF. The whole variable domain, filled in from reference TRBV7-8 and TRBJ1-2, reads GAGVSQSPRYKVAKRGQDVALRCDPISGHVSLFWYQQALGQGPEFLTYFQNEAQLDKSGLPSDRFFAERPEGSVSTLKIQRTQQEDSAVYLCASSPWAEGGYTFGSGTRLTVV.